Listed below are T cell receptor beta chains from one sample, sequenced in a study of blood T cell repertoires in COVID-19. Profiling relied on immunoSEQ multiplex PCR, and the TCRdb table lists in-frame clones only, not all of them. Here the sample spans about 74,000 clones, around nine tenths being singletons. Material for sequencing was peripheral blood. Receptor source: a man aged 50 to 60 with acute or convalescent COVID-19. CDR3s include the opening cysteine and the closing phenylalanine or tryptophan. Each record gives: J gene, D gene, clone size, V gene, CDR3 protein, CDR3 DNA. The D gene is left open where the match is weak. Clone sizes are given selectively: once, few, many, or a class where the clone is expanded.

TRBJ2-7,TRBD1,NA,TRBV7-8,CASSPGQGGYEQYF,TGTGCCAGCAGCCCTGGACAGGGAGGCTACGAGCAGTACTTC
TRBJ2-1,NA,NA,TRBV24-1,CATSSRRASSYNEQFF,TGTGCCACCAGTAGCCGCAGGGCTAGCTCCTACAATGAGCAGTTCTTC
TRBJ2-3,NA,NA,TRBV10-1,CASSESAGGTDTQYF,TGCGCCAGCAGTGAGTCTGCTGGAGGGACAGATACGCAGTATTTT
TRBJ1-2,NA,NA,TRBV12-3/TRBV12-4,CASRSGGGGYTF,TGTGCCAGCAGGTCCGGCGGAGGTGGCTACACCTTC
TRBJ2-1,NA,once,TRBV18,CASQPGGDYNEQFF,TGTGCCAGCCAGCCCGGCGGGGACTACAATGAGCAGTTCTTC
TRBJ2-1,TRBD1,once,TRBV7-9,CASSLPDRGRDEQFF,TGTGCCAGCAGCTTACCGGACAGGGGGCGGGATGAGCAGTTCTTC
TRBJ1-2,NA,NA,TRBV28,CASTPWEGQGYTF,TGTGCCAGCACCCCCTGGGAGGGACAAGGCTACACCTTC
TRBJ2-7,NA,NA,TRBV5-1,CASSLGEGVYVHEQYF,TGCGCCAGCAGCTTGGGGGAGGGGGTATATGTCCACGAGCAGTACTTC
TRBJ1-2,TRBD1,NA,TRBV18,CASSPPQGAYTF,TGTGCCAGCTCACCACCCCAGGGGGCCTACACCTTC
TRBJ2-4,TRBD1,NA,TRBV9,CASSAGQGGNIQYF,TGTGCCAGCAGCGCAGGACAGGGCGGAAACATTCAGTACTTC
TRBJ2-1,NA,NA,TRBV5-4,CASSLAARGNLF,TGTGCCAGCAGCTTGGCCGCCAGGGGAAACCTCTTC
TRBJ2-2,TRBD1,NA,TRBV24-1,CATSDPPKTGIGELFF,TGTGCCACCAGTGACCCCCCTAAGACAGGGATCGGGGAGCTGTTTTTT
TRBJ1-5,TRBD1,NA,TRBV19,CASSITGGGDQPQHF,TGTGCCAGTAGTATCACAGGGGGCGGGGACCAGCCCCAGCATTTT
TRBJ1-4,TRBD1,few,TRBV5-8,CASSFEGQSMPGMQLFF,TGTGCCAGCAGCTTTGAGGGACAGTCGATGCCAGGGATGCAACTGTTTTTT
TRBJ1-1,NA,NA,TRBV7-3,CASSLQGDTEAFF,TGTGCCAGCAGCCTACAGGGTGACACTGAAGCTTTCTTT
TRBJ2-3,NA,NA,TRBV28,CASSHGAGRIDTQYF,TGTGCCAGCAGCCACGGGGCTGGGAGGATAGATACGCAGTATTTT
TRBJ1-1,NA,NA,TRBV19,CASSTRGRGYHTEAFF,TGTGCCAGTAGTACCCGGGGCAGGGGCTACCACACTGAAGCTTTCTTT
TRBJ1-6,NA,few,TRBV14,CASSQDWSRPDSPLHF,TGTGCCAGCAGCCAAGATTGGAGCCGCCCCGATTCACCCCTCCACTTT